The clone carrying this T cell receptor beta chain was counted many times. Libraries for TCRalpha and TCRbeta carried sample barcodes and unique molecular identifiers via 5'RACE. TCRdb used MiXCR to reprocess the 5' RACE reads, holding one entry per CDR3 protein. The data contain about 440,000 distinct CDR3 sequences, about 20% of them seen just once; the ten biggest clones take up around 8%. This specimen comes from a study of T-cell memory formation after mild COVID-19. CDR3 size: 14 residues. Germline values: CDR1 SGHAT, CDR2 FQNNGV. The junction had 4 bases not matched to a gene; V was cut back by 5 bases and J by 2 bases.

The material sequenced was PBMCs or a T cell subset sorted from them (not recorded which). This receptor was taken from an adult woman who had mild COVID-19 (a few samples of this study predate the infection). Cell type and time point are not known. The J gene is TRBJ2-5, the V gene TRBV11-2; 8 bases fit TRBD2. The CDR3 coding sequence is TGTGCCAGCAGCCTTAGCGGGGCTCAAGAGACCCAGTACTTC. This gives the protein CASSLSGAQETQYF.